This is a list of T cell receptor beta chains from one sample in a study of radiotherapy plus CTLA-4 blockade in lung cancer. Sequencing was performed with immunoSEQ multiplex PCR; in TCRdb, only in-frame clones are kept and a portion is missing. Here the sample spans around 90,000 clones, around 83% being singletons. The sequences come from peripheral blood, collected from a patient treated with radiotherapy plus ipilimumab. Receptors originate from a human donor with non-small cell lung cancer that progressed on radiotherapy plus ipilimumab. Each CDR3 is given with its conserved first and last residue. A D gene is named only where the DNA matches it firmly. Some rows mark clone size as missing; the rest say once, few, many or name a class of expanded clone.

J,D,V,size,DNA,CDR3
TRBJ1-4,TRBD1,TRBV10-3,.,TGTGCCATGAGCCCCGGGACAGGGGACGAAAAACTGTTTTTT,CAMSPGTGDEKLFF
TRBJ1-2,.,TRBV30,.,TGTGCCTGGAGTGTAACGCGAGGCTACACCTTC,CAWSVTRGYTF
TRBJ2-1,TRBD2,TRBV18,.,TGTGCCAGCTCACCGAGGGTCAGCGGGAGTTTCTACAATGAGCAGTTCTTC,CASSPRVSGSFYNEQFF
TRBJ2-1,TRBD2,TRBV5-4,.,TGTGCCAGCAGCTTCGGGGAGGGGACCTTGGATGAGCAGTTCTTC,CASSFGEGTLDEQFF
TRBJ2-5,.,TRBV5-1,.,TGCGCCAGCAGCTTGGCATACGGACCAGAGACCCAGTACTTC,CASSLAYGPETQYF
TRBJ1-2,.,TRBV18,.,TGTGCCAGCTCACCAGGAACAGCCAACTATGGCCACACCTTC,CASSPGTANYGHTF
TRBJ2-3,.,TRBV18,few,TGTGCCAGCTCACCAAGTAGTGGAGATACGCAGTATTTT,CASSPSSGDTQYF
TRBJ2-3,TRBD2,TRBV4-1,.,TGCGCCAGCAGCTTCACTAGCGGGGGCACAGATACGCAGTATTTT,CASSFTSGGTDTQYF
TRBJ2-7,.,TRBV18,.,TGTGCCAGCACCGAATCAGGGAGTGTATCCTACGAGCAGTACTTC,CASTESGSVSYEQYF
TRBJ2-2,TRBD1,TRBV5-6,.,TGTGCCAGCAGCTTGCCCGGGACAGGGTGGGCCGGGGAGCTGTTTTTT,CASSLPGTGWAGELFF
TRBJ1-2,.,TRBV11-2,.,TGTGCCAGCAGCTTAAGACCCACCAGCTATGGCTACACCTTC,CASSLRPTSYGYTF
TRBJ2-5,TRBD2,TRBV4-2,.,TGTGCCAGCAGCCAAGATCTCGGGGGGGGCAGGGGCAAAGAGACCCAGTACTTC,CASSQDLGGGRGKETQYF
TRBJ1-1,.,TRBV13,.,TGTGCCAGCAGCTCCAACTCCCCTGAAGCTTTCTTT,CASSSNSPEAFF
TRBJ2-7,.,TRBV9,.,TGTGCCAGCAGCGTAGCTAGCCAGGGGTCGGAGCAGTACTTC,CASSVASQGSEQYF
TRBJ1-1,TRBD1,TRBV5-4,.,TGTGCCAGCAGCTTGATTGCAGGGGGCAACACTGAAGCTTTCTTT,CASSLIAGGNTEAFF
TRBJ2-3,TRBD2,TRBV5-6,.,TGTGCCAGCAGCTTCGGACTAGCGGGGGGGCCAGATACGCAGTATTTT,CASSFGLAGGPDTQYF
TRBJ1-2,TRBD1,TRBV29-1,.,TGCAGCGGAGGGGGCGCGGATGGCTACACCTTC,CSGGGADGYTF
TRBJ2-5,.,TRBV9,.,TGTGCCAGCAGCGTAGACACGCCGGAGACCCAGTACTTC,CASSVDTPETQYF
TRBJ2-3,.,TRBV4-2,.,TGTGCCAGCAGCCCAGAGGTGGACTCTAGCACAGATACGCAGTATTTT,CASSPEVDSSTDTQYF
TRBJ1-5,.,TRBV30,.,TGTGCCTGGAGTGTAGGGGGCAATCAGCCCCAGCATTTT,CAWSVGGNQPQHF
TRBJ1-1,.,TRBV19,.,TGTGCCAGTAGTTTTGGCCCGGAGGCTTTCTTT,CASSFGPEAFF
TRBJ1-4,.,TRBV5-1,.,TGCGCCAGCAGCTTGGACAGGTTTAATGAAAAACTGTTTTTT,CASSLDRFNEKLFF
TRBJ2-1,TRBD1,TRBV11-2,.,TGTGCCAGCAGCTTTCGTCGACAGGGGGTTTCCCCCTCCTACAATGAGCAGTTCTTC,CASSFRRQGVSPSYNEQFF
TRBJ2-7,.,TRBV5-1,.,TGCGCCAGCAGCTTGGCTGCGTCTTCGGGCGAGCAGTACTTC,CASSLAASSGEQYF
TRBJ1-1,.,TRBV27,.,TGTGCCAGCAGTTTTAGCGGGACGACTGAAGCTTTCTTT,CASSFSGTTEAFF
TRBJ1-2,.,TRBV7-9,.,TGTGCCAGCAGCTTAGGAGAGGGAATGGGAGGCTACACCTTC,CASSLGEGMGGYTF
TRBJ2-1,.,TRBV7-6,.,TGTGCCAGCAGCCCCACTGGGAGGTCCAATGAGCAGTTCTTC,CASSPTGRSNEQFF
TRBJ2-1,.,TRBV7-8,.,TGTGCCAGCAGCTCGACGGATTGGGAGCTCGAGCAGTTCTTC,CASSSTDWELEQFF
TRBJ2-1,.,TRBV21-1,.,TGTGCCAGCAGGACCGGGCCTGAGCAGTTCTTC,CASRTGPEQFF
TRBJ2-2,.,TRBV7-2,.,TGTGCCAGCAGCCCACTCGGGACGCTTCCCTTTTTT,CASSPLGTLPFF
TRBJ1-2,.,TRBV11-3,.,TGTGCCAGCAGCTTAGTGGGGACTAACTATGGCTACACCTTC,CASSLVGTNYGYTF
TRBJ1-6,.,TRBV14,.,TGTGCCAGCAGCCAGCCAGGGTCCAATTCACCCCTCCACTTT,CASSQPGSNSPLHF
TRBJ2-1,.,TRBV15,.,TGTGCCACCAGCAGAGTCCCAGCGGACTACAATGAGCAGTTCTTC,CATSRVPADYNEQFF
TRBJ2-1,.,TRBV7-6,.,TGTGCCAGCAGCCCCCGGGGCCCTATTATCAATGAGCAGTTCTTC,CASSPRGPIINEQFF
TRBJ1-2,.,TRBV27,.,TGTGCCAGCAGCCCCCGGGGCCTCTGGGGCTACACCTTC,CASSPRGLWGYTF
TRBJ2-1,TRBD2,TRBV5-1,.,TGCGCCAGCAGCTTTAGGTCTAGCGGGAGCCCTGAGCAGTTCTTC,CASSFRSSGSPEQFF
TRBJ1-1,TRBD1,TRBV23-1,.,TGCGCCAGCAGTCAATCGCTAACAGGGGGGAACACTGAAGCTTTCTTT,CASSQSLTGGNTEAFF
TRBJ2-6,.,TRBV18,few,TGTGCCAGCTCACGGGACGACTCTGGGGCCAACGTCCTGACTTTC,CASSRDDSGANVLTF
TRBJ1-2,TRBD1,TRBV15,.,TGTGCCACCAGCAGGGACAGGGGGCAGGATGGCTACACCTTC,CATSRDRGQDGYTF
TRBJ2-3,TRBD1,TRBV5-1,once,TGCGCCAGCAGCTCCGGACAGGGGAGCACAGATACGCAGTATTTT,CASSSGQGSTDTQYF
TRBJ2-3,TRBD2,TRBV6-1,.,TGTGCCAGCAGTGCGGGGACTAGCGGGGGCACAGATACGCAGTATTTT,CASSAGTSGGTDTQYF
TRBJ2-7,.,TRBV11-3,.,TGTGCCAGCAGCTTAAACAGGGTGGCCGAGCAGTACTTC,CASSLNRVAEQYF
TRBJ2-7,.,TRBV4-1,.,TGCGCCAGCAGCCAAGATTATTGGCCCGGCGCCTACGAGCAGTACTTC,CASSQDYWPGAYEQYF
TRBJ2-7,TRBD2,TRBV7-2,.,TGTGCCAGCAGCTTAAATGCCCCGCGGGAGGGCCACGAGCAGTACTTC,CASSLNAPREGHEQYF
TRBJ2-7,.,TRBV18,.,TGTGCCAGCTCACCAGACTCTCGTGAGCAGTACTTC,CASSPDSREQYF